The 3 T cell receptor beta chains given below trace back to one sample, sequenced in a study of blood T cell repertoires in COVID-19. The table came from immunoSEQ multiplex PCR; TCRdb's copy has only in-frame clones and leaves some out. The repertoire holds 200,000 or so clones, with 80% to 85% as singletons. The sample was peripheral blood. All receptors come from a woman aged 55-69 years with acute or convalescent COVID-19.

V and J are TRBV27 and TRBJ1-6, with D hard to call. The CDR3 sequence is 12 residues long. The V gene lost 6 bases and the J gene lost 3 bases, with 3 bases spanning the gap. Germline lookup yields CDR1 MNHEY and CDR2 SMNVEV (reference sequence). The CDR3 protein is CASSNYNSPLHF. DNA for the CDR3: TGTGCCAGCAGCAACTATAATTCACCCCTCCACTTT.

The chain joins TRBV30 to TRBJ1-2; D is unclear. The CDR3 is 17 residues long. CDR1 is GTSNPN and CDR2 is SVGIG in the germline V gene (reference sequence). Trimming shortened V by 0 bases and J by 2 bases, and 19 bases separated the two germline ends. CDR3 residues: CAWSVGVLNSANYGYTF. The CDR3 DNA reads as TGTGCCTGGAGTGTCGGGGTCCTAAACTCAGCCAACTATGGCTACACCTTC.

This chain connects TRBV10-3 to TRBJ2-3, with TRBD1 matching over 7 bases. The CDR3 consists of 14 residues. V lost 5 bases to trimming and J lost 2 bases; unmatched junction nucleotides: 4. Germline values: CDR1 ENHRY, CDR2 SYGVKD. CDR3 coding DNA: TGTGCCATCAGTTGGACAGGAGACACAGATACGCAGTATTTT. It codes for CAISWTGDTDTQYF.